These 10 T cell receptor beta chains came from one sample sequenced in a study of blood T cell repertoires in COVID-19. The assay was immunoSEQ multiplex PCR, and TCRdb's table has in-frame clones only and misses some. This sample has roughly 260,000 clones, with approximately 89% found just once. Material: peripheral blood. Every receptor here comes from a woman aged 45 to 65 with acute or convalescent COVID-19.

Turning to this clone: Other DNA sequences from this sample encode an identical CDR3 as well. The chain carries TRBV18 and TRBJ1-5; D unresolved. This CDR3 spans 15 amino acids. Germline values: CDR1 KGHSH, CDR2 LQKENI. Between the trimmed V and J ends, which lost 1 base and 1 base, there was a span of 8 bases. The CDR3 bases are TGTGCCAGCTCACCACTGGGAGGCAGCAATCAGCCCCAGCATTTT. It encodes CASSPLGGSNQPQHF.

The chain employs TRBV6-5 and TRBJ2-7; 7 bases are a match to TRBD1. Germline lookup yields CDR1 MNHEY and CDR2 SVGAGI. With V trimmed by 0 bases and J by 5 bases, 7 bases remained unmatched. The CDR3 is 15 residues long. CDR3 sequence reads: CASSYSTGSLNEQYF. CDR3 in DNA: TGTGCCAGCAGTTACTCGACAGGGTCCCTCAACGAGCAGTACTTC.

The chain uses TRBV5-1 and TRBJ2-1; 8 bases line up with TRBD2. Trimming at V came to 5 bases and at J to 3 bases, leaving 7 bases not matched to a gene. Germline loops: CDR1 SGHRS, CDR2 YFSETQ. This CDR3 region has 15 residues. The DNA of the CDR3 is TGCGCCAGCAGGTCACCGGGACTAGTCTACAATGAGCAGTTCTTC. As protein: CASRSPGLVYNEQFF.

V is TRBV27 and J is TRBJ2-6, with a weak D call TRBD2 (6 bases). The V gene lost 6 bases and the J gene lost 1 base, with 10 bases spanning the gap. This CDR3 has 15 residues. Germline V gene sequence: CDR1 MNHEY, CDR2 SMNVEV (reference sequence). The CDR3 spells CASRLGGSGANVLTF. For the CDR3, the DNA is TGTGCCAGCAGACTCGGGGGTTCTGGGGCCAACGTCCTGACTTTC. Variable domain in full (rest from reference TRBV27 and TRBJ2-6): EAQVTQNPRYLITVTGKKLTVTCSQNMNHEYMSWYRQDPGLGLRQIYYSMNVEVTDKGDVPEGYKVSRKEKRNFPLILESPSPNQTSLYFCASRLGGSGANVLTFGAGSRLTVL.

V gene TRBV6-5 combines with J gene TRBJ1-2; 7 nucleotides align to TRBD1. Trimming at V came to 5 bases and at J to 7 bases, leaving 13 bases not matched to a gene. The CDR3 sequence is 15 residues long. Germline CDR1 MNHEY, CDR2 SVGAGI. The chain's CDR3 is CASSPRGPQGSGYTF. DNA of the CDR3: TGTGCCAGCAGTCCCCGGGGCCCACAGGGGAGTGGCTACACCTTC.

This rearrangement joins TRBV29-1 to TRBJ2-1; weak D call: TRBD2 (5 bases). The CDR3 is 15 amino acids. V was clipped by 4 bases and J by 1 base, with 14 bases between them. CDR1 is SQVTM, CDR2 ANQGSEA, per germline. This chain's CDR3 is CSVVERASSYNEQFF. CDR3 DNA sequence: TGCAGCGTTGTGGAGAGGGCCAGTTCCTACAATGAGCAGTTCTTC.

This chain links TRBV5-1 with TRBJ2-7; 14 bases agree with TRBD2. CDR1 SGHRS and CDR2 YFSETQ come from the germline V gene. The CDR3 has 18 amino acids. The V and J ends lost 0 bases and 2 bases, in that order; junction bases with no gene match: 7. The CDR3 sequence: CASSLATTSGRGTYEQYF. The DNA for the CDR3 is TGCGCCAGCAGCTTGGCTACGACTAGCGGGAGGGGAACCTACGAGCAGTACTTC. Combining the CDR3 with reference TRBV5-1 and TRBJ2-7 gives the whole variable domain KAGVTQTPRYLIKTRGQQVTLSCSPISGHRSVSWYQQTPGQGLQFLFEYFSETQRNKGNFPGRFSGRQFSNSRSEMNVSTLELGDSALYLCASSLATTSGRGTYEQYFGPGTRLTVT.

The V gene is TRBV5-1, the J gene TRBJ2-3; tentatively, D is TRBD1 (5 bases). Trimming pared 0 bases from V and 1 base from J, leaving 12 bases between. This CDR3 has 16 amino acids. Looked up from germline, CDR1 is SGHRS and CDR2 is YFSETQ. The CDR3 spells CASSLGTRVGTDTQYF. DNA for the CDR3: TGCGCCAGCAGCTTGGGAACCAGGGTGGGCACAGATACGCAGTATTTT.

The chain is built from TRBV29-1 and TRBJ1-2; 9 positions match TRBD1. CDR1 is SQVTM, CDR2 ANQGSEA, per germline. V shed 4 bases, J shed 7 bases, and the junction held 7 bases outside the gene matches. The CDR3 contains 13 residues. For the CDR3, the DNA is TGCAGCGTTGTGACAGGGGGGCTCTTTGGCTACACCTTC. It encodes CSVVTGGLFGYTF. Together with reference TRBV29-1 and TRBJ1-2, the CDR3 gives the full variable domain: SAVISQKPSRDICQRGTSLTIQCQVDSQVTMMFWYRQQPGQSLTLIATANQGSEATYESGFVIDKFPISRPNLTFSTLTVSNMSPEDSSIYLCSVVTGGLFGYTFGSGTRLTVV.

V is TRBV7-8 and J is TRBJ1-3, with D tentatively TRBD1 (6 bases). Germline V CDR1 and CDR2: SGHVS, FQNEAQ. The V gene lost 5 bases and the J gene lost 4 bases, with 15 bases spanning the gap. The CDR3 loop spans 15 amino acids. The CDR3 is CASSKSQGWGNTIYF. CDR3 in DNA: TGTGCCAGCAGCAAATCCCAGGGGTGGGGAAACACCATATATTTT.